A selection of T cell receptor beta chains follows, all from one sample in a study of blood T cell repertoires in COVID-19. The repertoire was sequenced with immunoSEQ multiplex PCR; TCRdb's copy has only in-frame clones and lacks some. The table has 80,000 to 90,000 clones, more than 70% seen once; the top ten hold around 15%. Material for sequencing was peripheral blood. Receptors were obtained from a woman between 65 and 79 years old with acute or convalescent COVID-19. CDR3s include the opening cysteine and the closing phenylalanine or tryptophan. Fields, in order: clone size, D gene, J gene, V gene, CDR3 protein, CDR3 DNA. The D gene is left open where the match is weak. A row's size may be missing; if present it is once, few, many or a size class.

- - TRBJ1-1 TRBV10-1 CASSERSDYTEAFF TGCGCCAGCAGTGAGAGATCAGATTACACTGAAGCTTTCTTT
- TRBD1 TRBJ1-2 TRBV24-1 CATSDQTGAYGYTF TGTGCCACCAGTGACCAGACAGGGGCCTATGGCTACACCTTC
- TRBD1 TRBJ1-5 TRBV27 CASSLRTGGGNQPQHF TGTGCCAGCAGTTTGCGGACAGGGGGTGGCAATCAGCCCCAGCATTTT
- - TRBJ1-1 TRBV5-1 CASSSQGEAFF TGCGCCAGCAGCTCCCAGGGTGAAGCTTTCTTT
once - TRBJ2-1 TRBV2 CASSEEGDEQFF TGTGCCAGCAGTGAAGAGGGGGATGAGCAGTTCTTC
- - TRBJ1-2 TRBV21-1 CASSKEDSAKTNYGYTF TGTGCCAGCAGCAAGGAGGACAGCGCCAAAACTAACTATGGCTACACCTTC
once TRBD1 TRBJ1-2 TRBV19 CASSTGQVYGYTF TGTGCCAGTAGTACAGGACAGGTATATGGCTACACCTTC
- - TRBJ2-2 TRBV15 CATSRGARVAGELFF TGTGCCACCAGCAGAGGGGCGAGGGTTGCCGGGGAGCTGTTTTTT
- TRBD1 TRBJ2-4 TRBV7-6 CASSPEQGVGNIQYF TGTGCCAGCAGCCCGGAACAGGGGGTTGGAAACATTCAGTACTTC
- - TRBJ1-2 TRBV7-8 CASSLGGFYGYTF TGTGCCAGCAGCTTAGGAGGATTCTATGGCTACACCTTC
- - TRBJ2-5 TRBV5-6 CASSLRQILETQYF TGTGCCAGCAGCTTAAGACAGATCTTGGAGACCCAGTACTTC
- - TRBJ2-3 TRBV27 CASSLATGPFRGDTQYF TGTGCCAGCAGTTTAGCCACCGGTCCATTTCGTGGAGATACGCAGTATTTT